The 12 T cell receptor beta chains listed next were all sequenced from one sample in a study of cytomegalovirus exposure and HLA in healthy donors. A multiplex PCR was run with 60 Vbeta primers and 13 Jbeta primers. Repertoires were generated with immunoSEQ multiplex PCR, while TCRdb's copy carries only in-frame clones and drops some. Of fewer than 200,000 clones in the sample, 60% to 85% were seen once. Source material: PBMCs. The receptors come from a female donor in good health and CMV-seronegative.

The rearrangement joins TRBV6-5 to TRBJ2-5; D uncertain. The J call may be in error: the DNA end matches TRBJ2-7 better. Germline CDR1 reads MNHEY; CDR2 reads SVGAGI. The CDR3 sequence is 15 residues long. The CDR3, as DNA: TGTGCCAGCAGTTACTCGAAGAGAAGGGACTACGAGCAGTACTTC. Translation gives CASSYSKRRDYEQYF.

The chain recombines TRBV4-3 with TRBJ2-3; possible D gene TRBD2, 5 bases. Trimming removed 7 bases at V and 7 bases at J, with 21 bases between. Germline V gene data show CDR1 as LGHNA and CDR2 as YSLEER. CDR3 length: 15 residues. This CDR3 reads CASTLSARDHYTQYF. The CDR3 DNA sequence: TGCGCCAGCACCCTTAGCGCACGCGACCATTATACGCAGTATTTT.

V gene TRBV7-8 combines with J gene TRBJ2-1, with D maybe TRBD2 (6 bases). CDR1 and CDR2 from the germline V gene are SGHVS and FQNEAQ. V was pared by 5 bases and J by 9 bases, with 20 bases between. This CDR3 region has 15 residues. CDR3 region: CASSTDLPSVGEQFF. CDR3 coding DNA: TGTGCCAGCAGCACGGACCTTCCTAGCGTCGGTGAGCAGTTCTTC.

This clone occurred a few times. This rearrangement joins TRBV19 to TRBJ1-2; unclear D gene. The CDR3 covers 17 residues. Trimming cost V 9 bases and J 0 bases, with 23 bases left between them. Germline V CDR1 and CDR2: LNHDA, SQIVND (reference sequence). The CDR3 loop is CASTYLTEGLSNYGYTF. Here the CDR3 DNA reads TGTGCCAGCACATACCTCACGGAGGGCCTTTCTAACTATGGCTACACCTTC.

This clone turned up a few times. V gene TRBV4-1 combines with J gene TRBJ2-1; 9 nucleotides agree with TRBD1. V gave up 10 bases and J gave up 7 bases; unmatched junction bases: 20. In germline, CDR1 is MGHRA, CDR2 YSYEKL. The CDR3 is made up of 17 amino acids. CDR3 residues: CATSNRGRLNPGNEQFF. CDR3 DNA sequence: TGCGCCACGTCGAACAGGGGGCGCCTAAATCCGGGGAATGAGCAGTTCTTC.

The gene calls are TRBV5-1 and TRBJ2-1, with D possibly being TRBD2 (6 bases). The V gene lost 2 bases and the J gene lost 4 bases, with 16 bases spanning the gap. The CDR3 extends over 16 amino acids. Germline loops: CDR1 SGHRS, CDR2 YFSETQ. The CDR3 loop is CASSFYRDSTYNEQFF. In DNA, the CDR3 is TGCGCCAGCAGCTTTTACCGGGACTCCACTTACAATGAGCAGTTCTTC.

This clone was recorded a few times. CDR3 coding DNA: TGCGCCAGCAGCCAAGTAAGCGCAGGGACAGATACGCAGTATTTT. Its protein is CASSQVSAGTDTQYF. The rearrangement links TRBV4-1 to TRBJ2-3; a weak D match, TRBD1 (5 bases). Germline lookup yields CDR1 MGHRA and CDR2 YSYEKL. The length of the CDR3 is 15 residues. The V end lost 1 base, the J end lost 3 bases, and 11 bases lay between the germline ends.

V gene TRBV28 combines with J gene TRBJ2-2; D not resolved. With 1 base removed from V and 8 bases from J, the gap between germline ends came to 5 bases. The CDR3 loop spans 12 amino acids. In germline, CDR1 is MDHEN, CDR2 SYDVKM. The CDR3 protein is CASSLLNGELFF. The CDR3 coding sequence is TGTGCCAGCAGTTTATTAAATGGGGAGCTGTTTTTT.

V gene TRBV7-2 combines with J gene TRBJ2-1; 10 nucleotides match TRBD2. This CDR3 comprises 17 residues. CDR1 and CDR2 from the germline V gene are SGHTA and FQGNSA. J lost 3 bases, V lost 1 base, and 6 bases had no gene match. CDR3 nucleotides: TGTGCCAGCAGCTTAGAGGCTAGCGGGAGCTTCTACAATGAGCAGTTCTTC. Its protein product is CASSLEASGSFYNEQFF.

This sequence joins TRBV2 and TRBJ2-4; D is unclear. Per germline, CDR1 SNHLY and CDR2 FYNNEI. The CDR3 has 11 amino acids. Trimming shortened V by 6 bases and J by 6 bases, and 6 bases separated the two germline ends. The CDR3 coding sequence is TGTGCCAGCAGCCCCGGAAACATTCAGTACTTC. Its protein product is CASSPGNIQYF.

The chain uses TRBV7-2 and TRBJ1-5; D unresolved. V lost 1 base to trimming and J lost 3 bases, with 7 bases between them. Germline CDR1 is SGHTA and CDR2 is FQGNSA. CDR3 size: 14 residues. CDR3 in DNA: TGTGCCAGCAGCTTAGGGCGGAACAATCAGCCCCAGCATTTT. Amino acids: CASSLGRNNQPQHF.

The chain combines TRBV7-2 with TRBJ2-1; TRBD2 matches 10 bases. The ends lost 3 bases at V and 7 bases at J; junction bases unmatched: 6. Germline CDR1 is SGHTA and CDR2 is FQGNSA. The CDR3 spans 15 residues. The CDR3 DNA follows: TGTGCCAGCAGCTTCGGGCCAGCGGGGGGGAATGAGCAGTTCTTC. It encodes CASSFGPAGGNEQFF.